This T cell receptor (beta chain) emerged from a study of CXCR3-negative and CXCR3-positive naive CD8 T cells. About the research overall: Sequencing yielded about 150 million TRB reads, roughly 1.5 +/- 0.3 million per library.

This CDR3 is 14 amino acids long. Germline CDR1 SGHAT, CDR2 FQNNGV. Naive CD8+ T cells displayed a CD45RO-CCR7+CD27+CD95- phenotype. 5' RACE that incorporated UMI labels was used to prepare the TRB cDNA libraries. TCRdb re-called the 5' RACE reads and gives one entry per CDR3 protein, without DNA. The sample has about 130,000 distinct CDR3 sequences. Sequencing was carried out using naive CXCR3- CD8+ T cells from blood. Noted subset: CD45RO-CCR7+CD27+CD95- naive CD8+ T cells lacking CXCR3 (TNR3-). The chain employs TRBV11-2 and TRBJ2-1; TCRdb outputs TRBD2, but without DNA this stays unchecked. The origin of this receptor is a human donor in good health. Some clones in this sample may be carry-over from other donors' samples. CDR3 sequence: CASRGTSSYNEQFF.